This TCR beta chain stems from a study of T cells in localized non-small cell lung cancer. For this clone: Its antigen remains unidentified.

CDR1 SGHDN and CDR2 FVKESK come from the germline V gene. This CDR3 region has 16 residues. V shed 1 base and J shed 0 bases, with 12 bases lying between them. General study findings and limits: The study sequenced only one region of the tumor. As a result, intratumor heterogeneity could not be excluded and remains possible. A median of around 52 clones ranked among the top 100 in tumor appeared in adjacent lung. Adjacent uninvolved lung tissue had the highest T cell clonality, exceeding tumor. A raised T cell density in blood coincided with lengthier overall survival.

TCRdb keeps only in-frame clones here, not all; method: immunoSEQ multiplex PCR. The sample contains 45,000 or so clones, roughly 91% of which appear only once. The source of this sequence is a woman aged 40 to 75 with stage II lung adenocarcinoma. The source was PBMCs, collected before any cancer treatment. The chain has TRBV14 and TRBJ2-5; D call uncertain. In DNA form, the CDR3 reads TGTGCCAGCAGCCAAGGGACCCAAAGCTACCAAGAGACCCAGTACTTC. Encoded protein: CASSQGTQSYQETQYF.